A selection of T cell receptor beta chains follows, all from one sample in a study of CD4 T cells in relation to SARS-CoV-2 and coronaviruses. Which antigens these TCRs recognize remains unknown. Sequencing used immunoSEQ multiplex PCR; TCRdb keeps in-frame clones, though not all of them. This sample has 15,000 to 25,000 clones, with roughly 81% found just once. Sequencing used CD4+ T cells from PBMCs, cultured in vitro. The receptors stem from a human donor in good health. CDR3s include the opening cysteine and the closing phenylalanine or tryptophan. The D gene is left open where the match is weak. Clone sizes are given selectively: once, few, many, or a class where the clone is expanded.

>-|-|TRBJ1-6|TRBV7-8
CASSLGGGKNSPLHF
TGTGCCAGCAGCTTAGGGGGTGGAAAAAATTCACCCCTCCACTTT
>-|-|TRBJ2-7|TRBV7-6
CASSLGSGGDSSYEQYF
TGTGCCAGCAGCTTAGGGTCTGGGGGCGATAGCTCCTACGAGCAGTACTTC
>-|-|TRBJ2-1|TRBV2
CASTDQRQEQFF
TGTGCCAGCACTGATCAAAGACAGGAGCAGTTCTTC
>-|few|TRBJ1-5|TRBV6-1
CASSEVDGTTFYQPQHF
TGTGCCAGCAGTGAAGTGGACGGAACTACCTTTTATCAGCCCCAGCATTTT
>-|-|TRBJ2-1|TRBV7-8
CASSAPGLTTYNEQFF
TGTGCCAGCAGCGCCCCAGGACTTACCACCTACAATGAGCAGTTCTTC
>-|-|TRBJ2-3|TRBV27
CATSTGTLGTDTQYF
TGTGCCACCTCGACGGGCACCCTGGGCACAGATACGCAGTATTTT
>TRBD1|once|TRBJ2-2|TRBV5-6
CASSLTGGNTGELFF
TGTGCCAGCAGCCTGACAGGGGGCAACACCGGGGAGCTGTTTTTT
>-|once|TRBJ2-5|TRBV29-1
CSVEIRQETQYF
TGCAGCGTTGAAATCCGCCAAGAGACCCAGTACTTC
>-|-|TRBJ2-6|TRBV7-2
CASSLAVFRSAGANVLTF
TGTGCCAGCAGCTTAGCGGTCTTCAGGTCGGCTGGGGCCAACGTCCTGACTTTC
>-|-|TRBJ2-7|TRBV27
CASSPHLSYEQYF
TGTGCCAGCAGTCCCCACTTATCCTACGAGCAGTACTTC
>-|-|TRBJ1-3|TRBV4-2
CASSQGGLQGSGNTIYF
TGTGCCAGCAGCCAAGGTGGCCTCCAGGGGTCTGGAAACACCATATATTTT
>TRBD1|once|TRBJ1-6|TRBV25-1
CASSPEGTGYTSPLHF
TGTGCCAGCAGTCCAGAGGGGACAGGGTACACTTCACCCCTCCACTTT
>-|-|TRBJ2-1|TRBV29-1
CSVEDVQDSYNEQFF
TGCAGCGTTGAAGATGTGCAGGACTCCTACAATGAGCAGTTCTTC
>-|-|TRBJ1-4|TRBV28
CASSTYLAGNEKLFF
TGTGCCAGCAGTACATATTTGGCAGGAAATGAAAAACTGTTTTTT
>-|-|TRBJ1-2|TRBV5-6
CASSLGGYGYTF
TGTGCCAGCAGCTTGGGAGGCTATGGCTACACCTTC
>TRBD1|-|TRBJ1-5|TRBV6-1
CASSDVGTGWDQPQHF
TGTGCCAGCAGTGACGTTGGGACAGGGTGGGATCAGCCCCAGCATTTT
>TRBD2|-|TRBJ2-5|TRBV9
CASSVVAAGGQETQYF
TGTGCCAGCAGCGTAGTCGCAGCGGGAGGACAAGAGACCCAGTACTTC
>TRBD1|few|TRBJ1-1|TRBV18
CASSLWGQVNTEAFF
TGTGCCAGCTCACTCTGGGGACAGGTGAACACTGAAGCTTTCTTT
>-|-|TRBJ1-6|TRBV29-1
CSVERWGIGNSPLHF
TGCAGCGTTGAGCGCTGGGGCATCGGGAATTCACCCCTCCACTTT
>TRBD2|once|TRBJ2-1|TRBV11-3
CASSLWGGSPGNEQFF
TGTGCCAGCAGCTTATGGGGCGGGAGCCCGGGCAATGAGCAGTTCTTC
>-|-|TRBJ2-2|TRBV4-3
CASSQDSPDTGELFF
TGCGCCAGCAGCCAAGACTCGCCGGACACCGGGGAGCTGTTTTTT
>TRBD2|-|TRBJ2-3|TRBV10-3
CAISLAGEGTDTQYF
TGTGCCATCAGTCTAGCGGGAGAGGGCACAGATACGCAGTATTTT
>TRBD1|-|TRBJ1-1|TRBV2
CASSVRGLGTEAFF
TGTGCCAGCAGTGTTAGGGGGCTGGGCACTGAAGCTTTCTTT
>-|few|TRBJ2-7|TRBV7-9
CASSFHGGPGEQYF
TGTGCCAGCAGTTTTCACGGGGGGCCGGGGGAGCAGTACTTC
>-|-|TRBJ2-2|TRBV7-2
CASSLVGINTGELFF
TGTGCCAGCAGCTTAGTAGGGATCAACACCGGGGAGCTGTTTTTT
>-|-|TRBJ2-5|TRBV30
CAWGRSEETQYF
TGTGCCTGGGGACGATCAGAGGAGACCCAGTACTTC
>-|-|TRBJ1-1|TRBV7-2
CASSLAGYNTEAFF
TGTGCCAGCAGCTTAGCGGGGTATAACACTGAAGCTTTCTTT
>-|-|TRBJ1-6|TRBV6-1
CASSETVPGTGSPLHF
TGTGCCAGCAGTGAAACGGTTCCGGGGACGGGATCACCCCTCCACTTT
>-|once|TRBJ2-6|TRBV7-3
CASSFGGGLGANVLTF
TGTGCCAGCAGCTTTGGAGGGGGGCTTGGGGCCAACGTCCTGACTTTC
>-|-|TRBJ2-3|TRBV4-3
CASSQDAGTDTQYF
TGCGCCAGCAGCCAAGATGCAGGCACAGATACGCAGTATTTT
>-|-|TRBJ2-3|TRBV6-5
CASHGTPGRDTQYF
TGTGCCTCCCACGGGACTCCGGGGAGAGATACGCAGTATTTT
>-|-|TRBJ2-7|TRBV11-1
CASSFLGLGGYEQYF
TGTGCCAGCAGCTTTCTGGGTCTAGGTGGCTACGAGCAGTACTTC
>TRBD1|few|TRBJ1-4|TRBV4-2
CASSRGQGYEKLFF
TGTGCCAGCAGCCGGGGACAGGGGTACGAAAAACTGTTTTTT
>TRBD1|-|TRBJ1-3|TRBV7-7
CASSLGQSGNTIYF
TGTGCCAGCAGCCTGGGACAGTCTGGAAACACCATATATTTT
>-|once|TRBJ2-3|TRBV30
CAWSGAATDTQYF
TGTGCCTGGAGTGGAGCCGCCACAGATACGCAGTATTTT
>-|-|TRBJ2-2|TRBV7-7
CASSLTSGSRELFF
TGTGCTAGCAGCTTAACTTCGGGGTCAAGGGAGCTGTTTTTT
>TRBD1|-|TRBJ1-5|TRBV7-2
CASSSAGTGPQPQHF
TGTGCCAGCAGCTCCGCCGGGACAGGGCCTCAGCCCCAGCATTTT
>-|-|TRBJ2-7|TRBV4-3
CASSQDMRGEQYF
TGCGCCAGCAGCCAAGATATGAGAGGAGAGCAGTACTTC
>-|-|TRBJ1-5|TRBV6-5
CASTLGQFSNQPQHF
TGTGCCAGCACCCTAGGACAGTTTTCCAATCAGCCCCAGCATTTT
>-|-|TRBJ1-1|TRBV18
CASSRWDPDTEAFF
TGTGCCAGCTCACGGTGGGATCCGGACACTGAAGCTTTCTTT
>TRBD2|-|TRBJ2-1|TRBV5-1
CASSQDKTSGTRDEQFF
TGCGCCAGCAGCCAAGATAAGACTAGCGGAACTCGCGATGAGCAGTTCTTC
>-|-|TRBJ2-2|TRBV5-6
CASSMLRTLNTGELFF
TGTGCCAGCAGTATGCTAAGGACCCTTAACACCGGGGAGCTGTTTTTT
>-|-|TRBJ2-5|TRBV6-2/TRBV6-3
CASSRPQETQYF
TGTGCCAGCAGTCGCCCCCAAGAGACCCAGTACTTC
>-|-|TRBJ2-7|TRBV2
CASSPLASYEQYF
TGTGCCAGCAGTCCCCTGGCGAGCTACGAGCAGTACTTC
>TRBD1|-|TRBJ1-1|TRBV19
CASSIHRGPTEAFF
TGTGCCAGTAGCATACACAGGGGGCCCACTGAAGCTTTCTTT